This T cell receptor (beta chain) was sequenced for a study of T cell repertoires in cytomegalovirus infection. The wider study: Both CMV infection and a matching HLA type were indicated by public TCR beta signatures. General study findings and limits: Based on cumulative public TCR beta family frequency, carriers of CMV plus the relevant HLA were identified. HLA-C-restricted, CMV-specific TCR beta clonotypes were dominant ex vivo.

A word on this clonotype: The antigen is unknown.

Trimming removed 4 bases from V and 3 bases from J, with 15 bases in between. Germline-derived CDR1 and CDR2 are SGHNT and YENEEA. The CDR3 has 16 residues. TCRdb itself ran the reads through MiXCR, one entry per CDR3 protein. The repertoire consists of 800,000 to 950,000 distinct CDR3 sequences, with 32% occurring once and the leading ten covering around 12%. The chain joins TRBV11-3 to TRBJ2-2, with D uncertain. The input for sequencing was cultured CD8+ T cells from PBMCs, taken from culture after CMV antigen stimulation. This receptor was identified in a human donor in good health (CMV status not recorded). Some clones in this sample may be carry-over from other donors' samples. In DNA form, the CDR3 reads TGTGCCAGCAGCTCTAGGACGGAAGAGGACACCGGGGAGCTGTTTTTT. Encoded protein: CASSSRTEEDTGELFF.